A selection of T cell receptor beta chains follows, all from one sample in a study of OX40 agonist ivuxolimab in advanced cancers. Produced via immunoSEQ multiplex PCR; TCRdb's table is partial and in-frame only. The repertoire consists of about 98,000 clones, with roughly 93% occurring once and the leading ten covering about 0.24%. Material: CD4+ or CD8+ T cells sorted from blood, obtained in a trial of the OX40 agonist ivuxolimab. The receptor source for this set is an adult with an advanced solid tumor such as melanoma, head and neck, liver or kidney cancer. Both conserved end residues are part of each CDR3. A D gene is named only where the DNA matches it firmly. Size is omitted from some rows. Given values are once, few, many or a class for expanded clones.

CDR3: CASSQAPRSTQYF; DNA: TGTGCCAGCAGCCAAGCTCCCCGTAGTACGCAGTATTTT; J: TRBJ2-3; D: -; size: -; V: TRBV13
CDR3: CASSFGLAGGVTQYF; DNA: TGTGCCAGCAGCTTTGGACTAGCGGGAGGGGTGACGCAGTATTTT; J: TRBJ2-3; D: TRBD2; size: -; V: TRBV7-3
CDR3: CAISVGQGFSYEQYF; DNA: TGTGCCATCAGTGTAGGGCAGGGCTTCTCCTACGAGCAGTACTTC; J: TRBJ2-7; D: -; size: -; V: TRBV10-3
CDR3: CAIRARQGGRSAFGYTF; DNA: TGTGCCATCAGGGCGCGACAGGGGGGTCGATCTGCTTTTGGCTACACCTTC; J: TRBJ1-2; D: TRBD1; size: -; V: TRBV10-3
CDR3: CASSQTSGERIYEQYF; DNA: TGTGCCAGCAGCCAAACGTCGGGGGAGCGGATCTACGAGCAGTACTTC; J: TRBJ2-7; D: -; size: -; V: TRBV7-8
CDR3: CASSLGSSGIADTQYF; DNA: TGTGCCAGCAGCTTAGGGTCAAGCGGGATAGCAGATACGCAGTATTTT; J: TRBJ2-3; D: TRBD2; size: -; V: TRBV7-2
CDR3: CASSPTGGGQPSGNTIYF; DNA: TGTGCCAGCAGCCCTACCGGGGGGGGTCAGCCCTCTGGAAACACCATATATTTT; J: TRBJ1-3; D: -; size: -; V: TRBV7-2
CDR3: CASSLSVAHLLYNEQFF; DNA: TGTGCCAGCAGCTTATCAGTGGCCCACTTGTTGTACAATGAGCAGTTCTTC; J: TRBJ2-1; D: -; size: -; V: TRBV7-9
CDR3: CASSLDGTGGFYGYTF; DNA: TGTGCCAGCAGCTTAGATGGGACAGGGGGATTCTATGGCTACACCTTC; J: TRBJ1-2; D: TRBD1; size: few; V: TRBV7-3
CDR3: CASSSGTMNTGELFF; DNA: TGTGCCAGCAGTTCCGGGACAATGAACACCGGGGAGCTGTTTTTT; J: TRBJ2-2; D: -; size: -; V: TRBV6-5
CDR3: CAISESMDTQYF; DNA: TGTGCCATCAGTGAGTCGATGGATACGCAGTATTTT; J: TRBJ2-3; D: -; size: -; V: TRBV10-3
CDR3: CASSRAGGSYEQYF; DNA: TGTGCCAGTAGTCGGGCAGGGGGTTCCTACGAGCAGTACTTC; J: TRBJ2-7; D: TRBD1; size: -; V: TRBV19
CDR3: CASSPLLRHLLIRNQPQHF; DNA: TGCGCCAGCAGCCCCCTTCTTAGACACCTATTGATTAGGAATCAGCCCCAGCATTTT; J: TRBJ1-5; D: -; size: once; V: TRBV5-1
CDR3: CASRTEDSTDTQYF; DNA: TGTGCCAGCAGAACCGAAGATAGCACAGATACGCAGTATTTT; J: TRBJ2-3; D: -; size: -; V: TRBV6-5
CDR3: CASSQVGDRGNNEQFF; DNA: TGTGCCAGCAGCCAAGTAGGGGACAGGGGTAACAATGAGCAGTTCTTC; J: TRBJ2-1; D: TRBD1; size: -; V: TRBV4-2
CDR3: CASSLTLAYEQYF; DNA: TGTGCCAGCAGCTTGACTCTAGCCTACGAGCAGTACTTC; J: TRBJ2-7; D: -; size: once; V: TRBV7-2
CDR3: CASRIGVSGANVLTF; DNA: TGTGCCAGCAGGATCGGGGTCTCTGGGGCCAACGTCCTGACTTTC; J: TRBJ2-6; D: -; size: -; V: TRBV11-2
CDR3: CASSPNSGIGETQYF; DNA: TGTGCCAGCTCACCAAATAGCGGGATTGGAGAGACCCAGTACTTC; J: TRBJ2-5; D: TRBD2; size: -; V: TRBV18
CDR3: CASSFKVGGQIRYGYTF; DNA: TGTGCCAGCAGCTTTAAGGTCGGGGGACAAATTCGCTATGGCTACACCTTC; J: TRBJ1-2; D: -; size: -; V: TRBV5-4
CDR3: CAGGESGNTIYF; DNA: TGTGCCGGCGGGGAATCTGGAAACACCATATATTTT; J: TRBJ1-3; D: -; size: -; V: TRBV7-9
CDR3: CASSLGGDNEQFF; DNA: TGTGCCAGCAGCTTAGGGGGCGACAATGAGCAGTTCTTC; J: TRBJ2-1; D: TRBD1; size: -; V: TRBV5-5
CDR3: CAWSAGGPGANVLTF; DNA: TGTGCCTGGAGTGCAGGGGGCCCTGGGGCCAACGTCCTGACTTTC; J: TRBJ2-6; D: TRBD1; size: -; V: TRBV30